The clone carrying this T cell receptor beta chain was seen many times. TCRdb processed the 5' RACE reads anew with MiXCR; each CDR3 protein has one entry. The sample has 250,000 to 300,000 distinct CDR3 sequences; roughly 17% are singletons. CDR3 size: 17 residues. CDR1 SGHKS and CDR2 YYEKEE come from the germline V gene (reference sequence). V was cut by 3 bases and J by 4 bases, with 21 bases left in between. The record originates from a study of T-cell memory formation after mild COVID-19. Background on the study: Clusters of TCRs were largely donor specific.

The chain carries TRBV5-5 and TRBJ2-3, with D hard to call. This TCR was recovered from a man in his late teens or twenties who had mild COVID-19 (a few samples of this study predate the infection). Cell type and time point are not known. Sequencing was performed on PBMCs or a T cell subset sorted from them (not recorded which). The chain's CDR3 is CASSSGWQPASPDTQYF. The CDR3 nucleotides are TGTGCCAGCAGCTCAGGATGGCAGCCGGCTAGTCCAGATACGCAGTATTTT.